The 23 T cell receptor beta chains presented below share a single source sample, sequenced in a study of regulatory T cells in long-lasting Graves disease. Time point in this sample: newly diagnosed GD, antithyroid drugs for less than 3 months. PBMC RNA served as the TCR library source. The TCR beta library used iRepertoire HTBI primers with Arm-PCR amplification of CDR3. Via MiXCR, TCRdb re-called the multiplex PCR reads, giving one row per CDR3 protein. The sample consists of almost 450,000 distinct CDR3 sequences, roughly 15% of them appearing once. The same specimen was also included in a second study, on T cells in Graves' hyperthyroidism and ophthalmopathy.

The input for sequencing was peripheral blood mononuclear cells (PBMCs), taken at new diagnosis, from a patient treated with antithyroid drugs. Every receptor here comes from a young woman with Graves disease.

There are many counts of this clonotype. The chain is built from TRBV7-9 and TRBJ2-7; tentative D call: TRBD1 (6 bases). V was trimmed by 8 bases and J by 3 bases, leaving 20 bases between them. Germline V CDR1 and CDR2: SEHNR, FQNEAQ (reference sequence). The CDR3 contains 15 residues. The CDR3 DNA reads as TGTGCCAGCGGAAGGACGACAGGCGAAAACTACGAGCAGTACTTC. It encodes CASGRTTGENYEQYF.

This clonotype was counted many times. The chain is built from TRBV5-1 and TRBJ2-3; D possibly corresponds to TRBD2 (6 bases). The V gene's germline CDR1 is SGHRS and CDR2 YFSETQ. CDR3 length: 16 residues. V was shortened by 0 bases and J by 0 bases, with 11 bases between the two germline ends. The CDR3 DNA reads as TGCGCCAGCAGCTTGGGATCTAGCGCTAGCACAGATACGCAGTATTTT. Protein sequence: CASSLGSSASTDTQYF.

With regard to this clonotype: This sequence may be a read error, since a much larger clone differs from it by one base. This chain links TRBV27 with TRBJ2-7, with 10 bases identical to TRBD2. The CDR3 has 15 residues. After removal of 5 bases from V and 4 bases from J, the junction contained 8 bases not matched to a gene. The germline CDR1 and CDR2 sequences are MNHEY and SMNVEV (reference sequence). In DNA, the CDR3 is TGTGCCAGCAGTGATTCCGGGACTAGCGTTTACGAGCAGTACTTC. Residues: CASSDSGTSVYEQYF.

Of note for this clonotype: One end of the junction is discordant with germline, which a read error may explain. The chain employs TRBV18 and TRBJ1-2; D remains unclear. Germline CDR1 KGHSH, CDR2 LQKENI. The CDR3 sequence is 14 residues long. CDR3 DNA sequence: TGTGCCAGCTCACCTTGGACGGAGAACTTTGGCTACACCTTC. As protein: CASSPWTENFGYTF.

This clonotype occurred many times. The V call is TRBV7-6, the J call TRBJ2-1; D may be TRBD2 (5 bases). Germline V gene data show CDR1 as SGHVS and CDR2 as FNYEAQ. CDR3 length equals 13 residues. Trimming stripped 5 bases from V and 5 bases from J, with 10 bases between. CDR3 in amino acids: CASSQDYNNEQFF. The CDR3 DNA sequence: TGTGCCAGCAGCCAAGACTACAACAATGAGCAGTTCTTC.

V is TRBV7-6 and J is TRBJ2-1; D might be TRBD2 (7 bases). V lost 11 bases and J 8 bases, leaving 16 bases between the germline ends. CDR3 length: 12 amino acids. Germline values: CDR1 SGHVS, CDR2 FNYEAQ. Written as DNA, the CDR3 is TGTGCCTCTTTAGGGGGGGGCGATGAGCAGTTCTTC. Translated: CASLGGGDEQFF.

The J gene is TRBJ1-2, the V gene TRBV20-1; TRBD1 agrees at 8 bases. The V gene's germline CDR1 is DFQATT and CDR2 SNEGSKA (reference sequence). The CDR3 has 13 residues. V was clipped by 3 bases and J by 4 bases; unmatched bases: 4. CDR3 loop: CSASDRGPYGYTF. The CDR3 bases are TGCAGTGCTAGCGACAGGGGCCCCTATGGCTACACCTTC.

The chain uses TRBV12-3 or TRBV12-4 and TRBJ2-7; the match to TRBD2 covers 11 bases. The CDR3 totals 15 residues. Trimming removed 5 bases from V and 7 bases from J; junction bases left unmatched: 10. The CDR3 DNA is TGTGCCAGCAGTGATAGCGGGAGGGAGCGTTGGGAGCAGTACTTC. It yields the protein CASSDSGRERWEQYF.

This clonotype has a count of ten or more. The chain joins TRBV28 to TRBJ2-7; no firm D call. Trimming took off 1 base at V and 6 bases at J, with 13 bases between the two ends. Germline assignment: CDR1 MDHEN and CDR2 SYDVKM. The CDR3 has 14 amino acids. The CDR3 is CASSLSLTLGEQYF. The CDR3 DNA is TGTGCCAGCAGTTTATCTTTGACCCTCGGCGAGCAGTACTTC.

This clonotype occurred once. The chain couples TRBV7-8 to TRBJ2-3; 9 positions agree with TRBD2. Germline CDR1 is SGHVS and CDR2 is FQNEAQ. This CDR3 is 15 amino acids long. V dropped 2 bases and J dropped 4; count of bases not matched to a gene: 4. The CDR3 region is CASSLLSGRSDTQYF. CDR3 in DNA: TGTGCCAGCAGCTTACTCAGCGGGAGGTCAGATACGCAGTATTTT.

This clonotype was seen repeatedly, ten times or more. The chain carries TRBV7-9 and TRBJ2-3; no definite D call. Germline CDR1 and CDR2: SEHNR and FQNEAQ (reference sequence). This CDR3 contains 12 residues. V was cut by 5 bases and J by 2 bases, with 5 bases left in between. DNA of the CDR3: TGTGCCAGCAGCCGGTCCACAGATACGCAGTATTTT. Protein product: CASSRSTDTQYF.

The chain has TRBV20-1 and TRBJ2-7; the match to TRBD1 covers 7 bases. CDR3 size: 14 residues. With 3 bases clipped from V and 7 bases from J, the junction kept 12 bases outside the gene matches. CDR1 DFQATT and CDR2 SNEGSKA come from the germline V gene (reference sequence). The CDR3 reads CSARNRDSYLEQYF. CDR3 nucleotide sequence: TGCAGTGCTAGGAATCGGGACAGTTATTTGGAGCAGTACTTC.

This clonotype was counted ten times or more. The chain links TRBV27 to TRBJ1-1; possibly TRBD1 for D (6 bases). The CDR3 is made up of 16 amino acids. CDR1 is MNHEY and CDR2 is SMNVEV in the germline V gene (reference sequence). The V end lost 5 bases, the J end lost 2 bases, and 18 bases lay between the germline ends. The CDR3 coding sequence is TGTGCCAGCAGTGAAAACCCAAGGGGGGGAAACACTGAAGCTTTCTTT. Translation: CASSENPRGGNTEAFF.

In this sample, this clonotype turned up many times. The J gene is TRBJ2-2, the V gene TRBV2; D uncertain. The CDR3 covers 16 residues. Germline CDR1 SNHLY, CDR2 FYNNEI. Trimming removed 5 bases from V and 5 bases from J, with 18 bases in between. This CDR3 is CASSPPVGKLTGELFF. CDR3 sequence (DNA): TGTGCCAGCAGTCCCCCGGTTGGTAAACTAACCGGGGAGCTGTTTTTT.

Notes on this clonotype: The final CDR3 position lacks the conserved phenylalanine or tryptophan, pointing to a likely read error. The V gene is TRBV27, the J gene TRBJ2-7; TRBD1 is a possible D gene (6 bases). The germline gives CDR1 MNHEY, CDR2 SMNVEV (reference sequence). There are 12 residues in the CDR3. V gave up 8 bases and J gave up 4 bases, with 12 bases separating them. The DNA of the CDR3 is TGTGCCAGCGGGACAAGACATTACGAGCAGTACCTC. Amino acids: CASGTRHYEQYL.

The genes are TRBV28 and TRBJ1-4, with 7 bases aligning to TRBD1. V shed 5 bases and J 0 bases; nucleotides not matched to a gene: 3. Germline CDR1 and CDR2: MDHEN and SYDVKM. This CDR3 has 15 amino acids. The CDR3 spells CASSPTGATNEKLFF. CDR3 DNA: TGTGCCAGCAGTCCCACAGGGGCAACTAATGAAAAACTGTTTTTT.

The chain has TRBV20-1 and TRBJ2-1; TRBD2 matches 8 bases. The CDR3 runs to 12 residues. Germline V CDR1 and CDR2: DFQATT, SNEGSKA (reference sequence). V dropped 1 base and J dropped 12; count of bases not matched to a gene: 5. DNA for the CDR3: TGCAGTGCTAGAGTTCCGCGGGAGGTGCAGTTCTTC. Translated, it gives CSARVPREVQFF.

V and J are TRBV2 and TRBJ2-7, with 10 positions matching TRBD2. V was clipped by 6 bases and J by 3 bases; unmatched bases: 11. CDR1 is SNHLY and CDR2 is FYNNEI in the germline V gene. The CDR3 runs to 16 residues. The CDR3: CASSAILAGHFYEQYF. The CDR3 DNA follows: TGTGCCAGCAGCGCGATACTAGCGGGGCATTTCTACGAGCAGTACTTC.

This clonotype was detected a few times. A much bigger clone sits one base away, suggesting this may be a read error. The chain joins TRBV7-9 to TRBJ2-1; 9 nucleotides match TRBD2. This CDR3 comprises 16 residues. V was clipped by 5 bases and J by 4 bases; unmatched bases: 9. Germline V gene lookup returns CDR1 SEHNR and CDR2 FQNEAQ (reference sequence). In nucleotides, the CDR3 is TGTGCCAGCAGCGTCGGGGCTAGCGGGGCTTACAATGAGCAGTTCTTC. Residues: CASSVGASGAYNEQFF.

The V and J genes are TRBV28 and TRBJ2-3; TRBD2 matches at 12 bases. Trimming took 1 base from V and 4 from J; bases not matched to a gene: 6. The CDR3 runs 17 residues. The germline V gene has CDR1 MDHEN and CDR2 SYDVKM. The chain's CDR3 is CASSLFVTSGRPDTQYF. The CDR3 DNA is TGTGCCAGCAGTTTATTTGTGACTAGCGGGAGACCAGATACGCAGTATTTT. Drawing the rest from reference TRBV28 and TRBJ2-3, the complete variable domain is DVKVTQSSRYLVKRTGEKVFLECVQDMDHENMFWYRQDPGLGLRLIYFSYDVKMKEKGDIPEGYSVSREKKERFSLILESASTNQTSMYLCASSLFVTSGRPDTQYFGPGTRLTVL.

In this sample, this clonotype turned up once. The J gene is TRBJ1-2, the V gene TRBV19; a possible D gene is TRBD1 (5 bases). The CDR3 totals 13 residues. The germline gives CDR1 LNHDA, CDR2 SQIVND (reference sequence). Deletions cut 10 bases from V and 4 bases from J, with 16 bases between. The CDR3 sequence: CATRQGTLYGYTF. The CDR3 DNA is TGTGCCACTCGCCAGGGAACCCTCTATGGCTACACCTTC.

This clonotype was counted many times. V is TRBV9 and J is TRBJ2-7; D is possibly TRBD2 (6 bases). Trimming left V 0 bases short and J 5 bases short, with 15 bases between. The germline gives CDR1 SGDLS, CDR2 YYNGEE. This CDR3 spans 15 amino acids. CDR3 amino acids: CASSVGEDSNDEQYF. The CDR3 DNA follows: TGTGCCAGCAGCGTAGGGGAGGACTCCAACGACGAGCAGTACTTC.

This clonotype was seen ten or more times. The V call is TRBV6-1, the J call TRBJ2-1, with D perhaps matching TRBD1 or TRBD2 (6 bases each). The germline gives CDR1 MNHNS, CDR2 SASEGT. V lost 6 bases and J 0 bases, leaving 15 bases between the germline ends. This CDR3 comprises 16 residues. CDR3 sequence (DNA): TGTGCCAGCAGAGGAGGGGGGAGGACCTCCTACAATGAGCAGTTCTTC. This translates into CASRGGGRTSYNEQFF.